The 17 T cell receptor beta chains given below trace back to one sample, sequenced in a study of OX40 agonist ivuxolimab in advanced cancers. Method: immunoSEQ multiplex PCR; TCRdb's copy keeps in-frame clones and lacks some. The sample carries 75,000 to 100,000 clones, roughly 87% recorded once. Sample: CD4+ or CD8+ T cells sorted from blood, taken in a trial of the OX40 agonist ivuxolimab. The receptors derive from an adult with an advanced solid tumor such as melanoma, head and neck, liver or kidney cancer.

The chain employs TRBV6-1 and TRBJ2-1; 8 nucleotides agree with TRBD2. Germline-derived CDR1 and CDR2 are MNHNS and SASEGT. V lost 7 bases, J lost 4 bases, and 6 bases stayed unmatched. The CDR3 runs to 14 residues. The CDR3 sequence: CASTQGLVYNEQFF. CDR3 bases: TGTGCCAGCACGCAGGGACTAGTGTACAATGAGCAGTTCTTC.

The CDR3 here is CASSTGESAYEQYF. The DNA for the CDR3 is TGCGCCAGCAGCACCGGGGAGTCAGCCTACGAGCAGTACTTC. The chain joins TRBV5-1 to TRBJ2-7, with a weak D call TRBD2 (5 bases). The CDR3 is made up of 14 amino acids. CDR1 and CDR2 (germline): SGHRS, YFSETQ. V was pared by 4 bases and J by 2 bases, with 13 bases between.

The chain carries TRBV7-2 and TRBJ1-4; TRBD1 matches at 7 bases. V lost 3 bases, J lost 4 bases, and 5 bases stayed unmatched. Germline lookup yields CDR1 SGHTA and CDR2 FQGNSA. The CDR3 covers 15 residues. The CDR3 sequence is CASSFPGGGNEKLFF. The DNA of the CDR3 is TGTGCCAGCAGCTTTCCAGGGGGGGGTAATGAAAAACTGTTTTTT. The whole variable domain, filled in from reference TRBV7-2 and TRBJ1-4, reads GAGVSQSPSNKVTEKGKDVELRCDPISGHTALYWYRQSLGQGLEFLIYFQGNSAPDKSGLPSDRFSAERTGGSVSTLTIQRTQQEDSAVYLCASSFPGGGNEKLFFGSGTQLSVL.

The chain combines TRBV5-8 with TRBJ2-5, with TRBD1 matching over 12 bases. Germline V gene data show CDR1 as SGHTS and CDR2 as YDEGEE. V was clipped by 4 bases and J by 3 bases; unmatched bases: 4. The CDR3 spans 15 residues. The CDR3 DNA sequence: TGTGCCAGCAGCGGGGACAGGGGGCGAGAAGAGACCCAGTACTTC. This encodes CASSGDRGREETQYF.

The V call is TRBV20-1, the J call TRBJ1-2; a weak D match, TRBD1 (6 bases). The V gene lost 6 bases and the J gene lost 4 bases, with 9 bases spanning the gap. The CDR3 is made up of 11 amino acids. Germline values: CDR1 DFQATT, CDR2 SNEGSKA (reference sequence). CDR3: CSAGGGYGYTF. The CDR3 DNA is TGCAGTGCAGGGGGAGGCTATGGCTACACCTTC.

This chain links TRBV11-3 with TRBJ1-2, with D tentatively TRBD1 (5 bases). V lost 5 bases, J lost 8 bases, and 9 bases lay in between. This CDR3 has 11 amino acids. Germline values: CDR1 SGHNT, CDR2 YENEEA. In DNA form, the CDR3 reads TGTGCCAGCAGCCCAGGGTACGGCTACACCTTC. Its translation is CASSPGYGYTF.

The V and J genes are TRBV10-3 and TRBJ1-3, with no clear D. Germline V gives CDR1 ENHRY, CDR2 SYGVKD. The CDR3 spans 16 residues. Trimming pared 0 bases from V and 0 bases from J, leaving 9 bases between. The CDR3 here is CAISESLGFSGNTIYF. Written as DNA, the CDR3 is TGTGCCATCAGTGAGTCGTTAGGATTCTCTGGAAACACCATATATTTT.

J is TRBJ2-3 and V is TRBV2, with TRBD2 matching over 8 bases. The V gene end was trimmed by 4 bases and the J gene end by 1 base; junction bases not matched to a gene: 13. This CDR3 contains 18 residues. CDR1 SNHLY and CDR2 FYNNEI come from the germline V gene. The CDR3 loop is CASSGGTSGGPRTDTQYF. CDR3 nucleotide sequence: TGTGCCAGCAGTGGCGGGACTAGTGGGGGCCCTCGCACAGATACGCAGTATTTT.

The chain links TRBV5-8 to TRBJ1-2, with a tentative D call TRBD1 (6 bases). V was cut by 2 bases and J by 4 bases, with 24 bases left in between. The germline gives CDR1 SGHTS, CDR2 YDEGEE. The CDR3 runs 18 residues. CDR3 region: CASSLPRRQASRPYGYTF. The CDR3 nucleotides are TGTGCCAGCAGCTTACCGCGGAGACAGGCCTCCCGCCCCTATGGCTACACCTTC.

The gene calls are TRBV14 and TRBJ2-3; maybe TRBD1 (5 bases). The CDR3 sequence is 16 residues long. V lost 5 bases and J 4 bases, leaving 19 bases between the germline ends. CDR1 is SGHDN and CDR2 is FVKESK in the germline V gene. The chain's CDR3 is CASSMVGLVRPDTQYF. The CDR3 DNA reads TGTGCCAGCAGCATGGTGGGGCTAGTCCGACCAGATACGCAGTATTTT. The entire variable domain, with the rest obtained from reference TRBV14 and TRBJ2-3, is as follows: EAGVTQFPSHSVIEKGQTVTLRCDPISGHDNLYWYRRVMGKEIKFLLHFVKESKQDESGMPNNRFLAERTGGTYSTLKVQPAELEDSGVYFCASSMVGLVRPDTQYFGPGTRLTVL.

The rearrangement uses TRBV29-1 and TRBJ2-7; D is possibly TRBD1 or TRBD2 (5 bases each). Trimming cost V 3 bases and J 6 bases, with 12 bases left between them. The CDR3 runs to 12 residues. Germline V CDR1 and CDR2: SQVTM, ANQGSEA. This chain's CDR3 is CSVDWARGEQYF. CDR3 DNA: TGCAGCGTTGATTGGGCGAGGGGCGAGCAGTACTTC.

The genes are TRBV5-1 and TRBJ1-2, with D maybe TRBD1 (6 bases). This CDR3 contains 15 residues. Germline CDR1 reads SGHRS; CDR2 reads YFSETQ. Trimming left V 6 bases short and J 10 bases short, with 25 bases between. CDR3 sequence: CASTPGGLSDPDYTF. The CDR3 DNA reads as TGCGCCAGCACTCCTGGGGGGCTGTCAGATCCGGACTACACCTTC.

CDR3 sequence (DNA): TGTGCCAGCAGTAGGACAGGGTATCCTGAGCAGTTCTTC. Translating gives CASSRTGYPEQFF. V usage is TRBV2 and J usage is TRBJ2-1; TRBD1 matches at 8 bases. After removal of 5 bases from V and 9 bases from J, the junction contained 6 bases not matched to a gene. Germline CDR1 and CDR2: SNHLY and FYNNEI. The CDR3 contains 13 residues. Combining the CDR3 with reference TRBV2 and TRBJ2-1 gives the whole variable domain EPEVTQTPSHQVTQMGQEVILRCVPISNHLYFYWYRQILGQKVEFLVSFYNNEISEKSEIFDDQFSVERPDGSNFTLKIRSTKLEDSAMYFCASSRTGYPEQFFGPGTRLTVL.

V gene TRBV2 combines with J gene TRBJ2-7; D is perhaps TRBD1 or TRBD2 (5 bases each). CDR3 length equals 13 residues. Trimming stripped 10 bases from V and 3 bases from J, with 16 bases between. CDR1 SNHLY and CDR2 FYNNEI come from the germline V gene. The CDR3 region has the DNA TGTGCCACCCGCCGGGACGTAAACTACGAGCAGTACTTC. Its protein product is CATRRDVNYEQYF.

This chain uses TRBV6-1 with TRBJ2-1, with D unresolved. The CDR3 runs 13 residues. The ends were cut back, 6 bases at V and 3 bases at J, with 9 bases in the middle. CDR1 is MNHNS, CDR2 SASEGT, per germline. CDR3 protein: CASRAPGYNEQFF. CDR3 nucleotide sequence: TGTGCCAGCAGGGCCCCCGGCTACAATGAGCAGTTCTTC.

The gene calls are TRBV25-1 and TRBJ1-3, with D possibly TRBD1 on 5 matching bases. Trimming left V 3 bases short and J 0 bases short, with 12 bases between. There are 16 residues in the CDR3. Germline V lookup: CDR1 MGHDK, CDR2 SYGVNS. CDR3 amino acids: CASSDPGLFSGNTIYF. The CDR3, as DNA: TGTGCCAGCAGTGATCCGGGACTCTTCTCTGGAAACACCATATATTTT. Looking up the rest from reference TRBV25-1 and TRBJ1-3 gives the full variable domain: EADIYQTPRYLVIGTGKKITLECSQTMGHDKMYWYQQDPGMELHLIHYSYGVNSTEKGDLSSESTVSRIRTEHFPLTLESARPSHTSQYLCASSDPGLFSGNTIYFGEGSWLTVV.

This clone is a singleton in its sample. In DNA form, the CDR3 reads TGCGCCAGCAGCTTAATCGGGACAGCGAACACTGAAGCTTTCTTT. Translated: CASSLIGTANTEAFF. This rearrangement joins TRBV5-1 to TRBJ1-1; TRBD1 aligns across 7 bases. J lost 1 base, V lost 2 bases, and 5 bases had no gene match. Per the germline V gene, CDR1 is SGHRS and CDR2 is YFSETQ. CDR3 size: 15 residues.